These T cell receptor beta chains were read from a single sample in a study of T cells in Graves' hyperthyroidism and ophthalmopathy. TCRdb itself ran the multiplex PCR reads through MiXCR, one entry per CDR3 protein. This table has approximately 700,000 distinct CDR3 sequences, over 15% appearing once. The sequencing input was blood. The receptors originated from a man between 18 and 35 years old with Graves' hyperthyroidism. The CDR3 runs from the conserved cysteine through the conserved F or W. Fields, in order: J gene, D gene, V gene, clone size, CDR3 protein, CDR3 DNA. A D gene is named only where the DNA matches it firmly. A clone size is listed for some rows: how often the clone was seen (once, few, many), or a class if it is expanded.

>TRBJ2-7|TRBD2|TRBV5-5|.
CASSLPQVRGSEQYF
TGTGCCAGCAGCCTCCCACAGGTGCGGGGGAGCGAGCAGTACTTC
>TRBJ2-2|.|TRBV6-1|.
CASSELANTGELFF
TGTGCCAGCAGTGAACTGGCTAACACCGGGGAGCTGTTTTTT
>TRBJ1-2|.|TRBV20-1|few
CSAKDQSMDGYTF
TGCAGTGCTAAGGACCAATCCATGGATGGCTACACCTTC
>TRBJ1-2|TRBD1|TRBV10-3|few
CAISGTGGDYGYTF
TGTGCCATCTCCGGGACAGGGGGCGACTATGGCTACACCTTC
>TRBJ2-7|TRBD2|TRBV20-1|few
CSAIRAGTSYEQYF
TGCAGTGCTATCCGAGCGGGAACGTCCTACGAGCAGTACTTC
>TRBJ2-3|TRBD2|TRBV19|.
CASRPRTSGMGTDTQYF
TGTGCCAGTAGACCGCGGACTAGCGGGATGGGCACAGATACGCAGTATTTT
>TRBJ2-7|.|TRBV2|.
CASSEAPLRPGRKYEQYF
TGTGCCAGCAGTGAAGCCCCCTTGCGGCCGGGACGGAAATACGAGCAGTACTTC
>TRBJ2-7|.|TRBV2|many
CASVGSEQYF
TGTGCCAGCGTCGGAAGCGAGCAGTACTTC
>TRBJ2-1|.|TRBV29-1|many
CSVERPGAADREQFF
TGCAGCGTTGAAAGGCCGGGCGCCGCCGACCGTGAGCAGTTCTTC
>TRBJ1-4|.|TRBV6-1|.
CASSDPGGDEKLFF
TGTGCCAGCAGTGACCCCGGAGGGGATGAAAAACTGTTTTTT
>TRBJ2-7|.|TRBV7-6|.
CASSLGNSEQYF
TGTGCCAGCAGCTTGGGGAACTCCGAGCAGTACTTC
>TRBJ2-7|TRBD1|TRBV12-3/TRBV12-4|few
CASSRDRASSYEQYF
TGTGCCAGCAGCCGGGACAGGGCGAGCTCCTACGAGCAGTACTTC
>TRBJ2-5|.|TRBV7-9|.
CASSLLGVREETQYF
TGTGCCAGCAGCTTACTCGGGGTTCGGGAGGAGACCCAGTACTTC
>TRBJ1-1|TRBD1|TRBV27|many
CASSFLPGQMNTEAFF
TGTGCCAGCAGTTTCCTTCCGGGACAGATGAACACTGAAGCTTTCTTT
>TRBJ2-5|.|TRBV11-2|many
CASSLVDWGKTQYF
TGTGCCAGCAGCTTAGTCGATTGGGGGAAGACCCAGTACTTC